The sequence of this T cell receptor (beta chain) was determined in a study of T-cell memory formation after mild COVID-19. About the research overall: Among the donors, TCR clusters were largely specific to each donor.

Study results and caveats: For second-wave clones that peaked at day 37, SARS-CoV-2 specificity went unverified.

MiXCR was run by TCRdb on the 5' RACE reads, yielding one entry per CDR3 protein. The repertoire holds approximately 150,000 distinct CDR3 sequences, with 5.5% to 7% as singletons. This clonotype appeared many times. Its antigen remains unidentified. Germline CDR1 and CDR2: GTSNPN and SVGIG (reference sequence). The length of the CDR3 is 16 residues. Deletions cut 0 bases from V and 0 bases from J, with 12 bases between. Input material: PBMCs or a T cell subset sorted from them (not recorded which). This receptor was obtained from an adult woman who had mild COVID-19 (a few samples of this study predate the infection). Cell type and time point are not known. The gene calls are TRBV30 and TRBJ2-1; no clear D gene. CDR3 sequence: CAWSVIRVSSYNEQFF. The CDR3, as DNA: TGTGCCTGGAGTGTCATAAGGGTTAGCTCCTACAATGAGCAGTTCTTC. Filled out from reference TRBV30 and TRBJ2-1, the complete variable domain reads SQTIHQWPATLVQPVGSPLSLECTVEGTSNPNLYWYRQAAGRGLQLLFYSVGIGQISSEVPQNLSASRPQDRQFILSSKKLLLSDSGFYLCAWSVIRVSSYNEQFFGPGTRLTVL.